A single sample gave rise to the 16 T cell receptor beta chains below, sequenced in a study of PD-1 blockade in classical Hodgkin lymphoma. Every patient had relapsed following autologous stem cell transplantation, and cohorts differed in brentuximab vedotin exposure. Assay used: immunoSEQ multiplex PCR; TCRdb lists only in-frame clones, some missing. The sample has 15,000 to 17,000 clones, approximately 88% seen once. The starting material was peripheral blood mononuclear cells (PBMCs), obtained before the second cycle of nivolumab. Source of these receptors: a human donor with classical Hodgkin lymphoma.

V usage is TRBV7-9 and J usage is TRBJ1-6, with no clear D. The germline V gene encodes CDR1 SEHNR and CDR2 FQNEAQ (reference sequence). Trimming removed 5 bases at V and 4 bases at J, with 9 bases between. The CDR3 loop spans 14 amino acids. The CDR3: CASSDDGYNSPLHF. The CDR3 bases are TGTGCCAGCAGCGACGACGGTTATAATTCACCCCTCCACTTT.

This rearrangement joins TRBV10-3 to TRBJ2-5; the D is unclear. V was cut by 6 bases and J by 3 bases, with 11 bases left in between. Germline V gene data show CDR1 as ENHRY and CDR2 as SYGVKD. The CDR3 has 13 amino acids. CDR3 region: CAIRRHLKETQYF. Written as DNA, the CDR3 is TGTGCCATCAGGAGACACCTTAAAGAGACCCAGTACTTC.

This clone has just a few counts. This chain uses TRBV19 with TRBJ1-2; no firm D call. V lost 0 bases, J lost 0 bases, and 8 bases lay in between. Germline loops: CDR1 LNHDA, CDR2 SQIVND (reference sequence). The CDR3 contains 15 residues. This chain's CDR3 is CASSIDRVPNYGYTF. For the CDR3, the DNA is TGTGCCAGTAGTATAGATAGGGTTCCTAACTATGGCTACACCTTC.

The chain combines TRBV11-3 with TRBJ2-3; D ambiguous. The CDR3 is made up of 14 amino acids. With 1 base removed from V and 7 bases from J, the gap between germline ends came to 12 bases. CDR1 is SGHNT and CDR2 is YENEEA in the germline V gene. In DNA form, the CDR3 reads TGTGCCAGCAGCTTAGGCGGCGGAGCTTATACGCAGTATTTT. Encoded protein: CASSLGGGAYTQYF.

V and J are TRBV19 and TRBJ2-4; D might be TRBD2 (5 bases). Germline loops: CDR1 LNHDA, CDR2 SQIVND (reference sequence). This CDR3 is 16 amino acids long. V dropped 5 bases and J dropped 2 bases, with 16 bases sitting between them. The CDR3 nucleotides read TGTGCCAGTAGTCGGACGAGGGTGGGAACCAAAAACATTCAGTACTTC. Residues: CASSRTRVGTKNIQYF.

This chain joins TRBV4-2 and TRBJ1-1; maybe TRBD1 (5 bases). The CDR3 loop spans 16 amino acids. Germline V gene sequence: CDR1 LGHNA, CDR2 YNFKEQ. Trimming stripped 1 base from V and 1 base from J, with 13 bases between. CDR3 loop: CASSQGAGRSNTEAFF. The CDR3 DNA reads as TGTGCCAGCAGCCAAGGCGCGGGACGGTCGAACACTGAAGCTTTCTTT.

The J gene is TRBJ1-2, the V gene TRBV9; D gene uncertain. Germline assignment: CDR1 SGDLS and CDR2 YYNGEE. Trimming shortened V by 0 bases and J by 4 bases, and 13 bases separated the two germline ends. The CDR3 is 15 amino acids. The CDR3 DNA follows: TGTGCCAGCAGCGTAGAACCCTCCTCGGGCTATGGCTACACCTTC. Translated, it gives CASSVEPSSGYGYTF.

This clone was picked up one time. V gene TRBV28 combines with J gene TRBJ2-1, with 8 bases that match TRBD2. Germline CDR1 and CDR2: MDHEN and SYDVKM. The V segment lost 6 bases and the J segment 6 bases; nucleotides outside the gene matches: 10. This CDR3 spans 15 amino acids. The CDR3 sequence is CASSPPGTRVNEQFF. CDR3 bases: TGTGCCAGCAGCCCACCCGGGACTAGAGTCAATGAGCAGTTCTTC.

For the CDR3, the DNA is TGTGCCAGCAGTGTCAAGGGGGGCGGTTACTCTGGGGCCAACGTCCTGACTTTC. Its protein product is CASSVKGGGYSGANVLTF. V is TRBV25-1 and J is TRBJ2-6, with D perhaps matching TRBD1 or TRBD2 (6 bases each). Germline assignment: CDR1 MGHDK and CDR2 SYGVNS. V was trimmed by 4 bases and J by 0 bases, leaving 16 bases between them. This CDR3 region has 18 residues.

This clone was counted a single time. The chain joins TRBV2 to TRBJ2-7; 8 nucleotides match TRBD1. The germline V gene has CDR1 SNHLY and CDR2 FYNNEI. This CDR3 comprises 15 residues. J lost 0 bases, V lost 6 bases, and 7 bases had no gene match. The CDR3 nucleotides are TGTGCCAGCAGCGTGGGACAGGCAAGCTCCTACGAGCAGTACTTC. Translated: CASSVGQASSYEQYF.

As DNA, the CDR3 is TGTGCCAGCAGGCGACCCCCCCAAGAGACCCAGTACTTC. Translated, it gives CASRRPPQETQYF. The V gene is TRBV11-2, the J gene TRBJ2-5; D not certain. This CDR3 is 13 amino acids long. Germline loops: CDR1 SGHAT, CDR2 FQNNGV. Trimming pared 6 bases from V and 1 base from J, leaving 9 bases between. The complete variable domain, with remaining parts taken from reference TRBV11-2 and TRBJ2-5, reads EAGVAQSPRYKIIEKRQSVAFWCNPISGHATLYWYQQILGQGPKLLIQFQNNGVVDDSQLPKDRFSAERLKGVDSTLKIQPAKLEDSAVYLCASRRPPQETQYFGPGTRLLVL.

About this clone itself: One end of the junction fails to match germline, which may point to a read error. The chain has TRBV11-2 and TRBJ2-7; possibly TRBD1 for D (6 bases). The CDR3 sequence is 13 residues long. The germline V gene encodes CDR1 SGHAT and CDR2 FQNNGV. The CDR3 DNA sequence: TGTGCCAGCAACTTAGGACAGTCCTACGAGCAGTACTTC. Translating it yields CASNLGQSYEQYF.

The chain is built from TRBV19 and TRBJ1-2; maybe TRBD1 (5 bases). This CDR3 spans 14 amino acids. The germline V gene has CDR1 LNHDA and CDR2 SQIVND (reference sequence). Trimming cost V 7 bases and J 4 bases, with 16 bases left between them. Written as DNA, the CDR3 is TGTGCCAGTACCTTGAGACAGCGGGGCTATGGCTACACCTTC. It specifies CASTLRQRGYGYTF.

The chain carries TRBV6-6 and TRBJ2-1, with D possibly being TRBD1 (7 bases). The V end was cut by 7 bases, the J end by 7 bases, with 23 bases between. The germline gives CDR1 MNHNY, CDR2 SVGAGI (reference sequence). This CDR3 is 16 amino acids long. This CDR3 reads CASTPKSEGARNEQFF. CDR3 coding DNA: TGTGCCAGCACCCCCAAATCGGAGGGGGCAAGGAATGAGCAGTTCTTC.

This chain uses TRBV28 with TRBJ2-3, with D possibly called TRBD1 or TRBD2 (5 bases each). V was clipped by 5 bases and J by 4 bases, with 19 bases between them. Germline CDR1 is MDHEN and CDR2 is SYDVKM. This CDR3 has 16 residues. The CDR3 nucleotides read TGTGCCAGCAGTCTTCCTACGGGACCGGGGTCAGATACGCAGTATTTT. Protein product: CASSLPTGPGSDTQYF.

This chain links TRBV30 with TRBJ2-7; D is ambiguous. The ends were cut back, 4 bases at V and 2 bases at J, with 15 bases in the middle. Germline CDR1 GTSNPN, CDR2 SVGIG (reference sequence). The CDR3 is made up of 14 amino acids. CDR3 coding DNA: TGTGCCTGGACCCCCCTTGGGCTTCCCTACGAGCAGTACTTC. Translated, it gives CAWTPLGLPYEQYF. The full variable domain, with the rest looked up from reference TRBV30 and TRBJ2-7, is SQTIHQWPATLVQPVGSPLSLECTVEGTSNPNLYWYRQAAGRGLQLLFYSVGIGQISSEVPQNLSASRPQDRQFILSSKKLLLSDSGFYLCAWTPLGLPYEQYFGPGTRLTVT.